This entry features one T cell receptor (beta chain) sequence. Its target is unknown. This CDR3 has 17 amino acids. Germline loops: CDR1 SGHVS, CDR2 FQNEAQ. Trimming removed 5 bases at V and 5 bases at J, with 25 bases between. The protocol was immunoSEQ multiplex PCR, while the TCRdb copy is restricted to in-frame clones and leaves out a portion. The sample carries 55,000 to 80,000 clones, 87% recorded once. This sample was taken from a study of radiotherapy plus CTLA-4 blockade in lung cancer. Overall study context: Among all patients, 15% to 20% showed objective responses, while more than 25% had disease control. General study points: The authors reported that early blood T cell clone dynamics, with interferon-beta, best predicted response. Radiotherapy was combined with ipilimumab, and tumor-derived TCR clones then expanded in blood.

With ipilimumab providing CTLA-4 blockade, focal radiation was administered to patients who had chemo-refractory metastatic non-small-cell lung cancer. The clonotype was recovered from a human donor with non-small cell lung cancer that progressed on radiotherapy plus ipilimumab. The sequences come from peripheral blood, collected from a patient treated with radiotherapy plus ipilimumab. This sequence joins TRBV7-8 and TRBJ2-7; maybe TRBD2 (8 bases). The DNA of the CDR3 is TGTGCCAGCAGCCCTGACAGGGTGGCCGGGAGGGCCCACGAGCAGTACTTC. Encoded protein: CASSPDRVAGRAHEQYF.